This TCR beta chain was profiled in a study of blood T cell repertoires in COVID-19. The length of the CDR3 is 12 residues. Between the trimmed V and J ends, which lost 5 bases and 3 bases, there was a span of 8 bases. Germline CDR1 LNHDA, CDR2 SQIVND (reference sequence). Cohort placement rested on clinical history that participants reported themselves. Authors' methods: Nucleated cell counts were estimated from reference gene primer amplification. Clones were sequenced by immunoSEQ multiplex PCR, and TCRdb holds only the in-frame ones, with some missing. The V and J calls and the clone size are those of that table, but D and trimming were determined from the DNA. The data contain more than 110,000 clones, about three quarters of them seen just once; the ten biggest clones take up around 2.9%.

The J gene is TRBJ2-7, the V gene TRBV19; possible D gene TRBD1, 5 bases. The source of this sequence is a woman aged 50 to 60 who had recovered from COVID-19. Sequenced: PBMCs or T cells enriched from blood (not recorded which). The CDR3 sequence: CASSPGYYEQYF. Written as DNA, the CDR3 is TGTGCCAGTAGTCCAGGGTACTACGAGCAGTACTTC.